These 8 T cell receptor beta chains were all obtained from the same sample, sequenced in a study of cytomegalovirus exposure and HLA in healthy donors. The PCR employed 60 Vbeta primers together with 13 Jbeta primers. The repertoire was sequenced with immunoSEQ multiplex PCR; TCRdb's copy has only in-frame clones and lacks some. Here the sample spans 85,000 to 100,000 clones, approximately 80% being singletons. The source material was PBMCs. Receptors were obtained from a woman between 35 and 50 years old in good health and CMV-seronegative.

The chain recombines TRBV6-1 with TRBJ1-5, with unresolved D. The V and J ends lost 2 bases and 7 bases respectively, with 15 bases between them. The CDR3 is 15 amino acids. Germline CDR1 and CDR2: MNHNS and SASEGT. This chain's CDR3 is CASSETAGKSQPQHF. In DNA, the CDR3 is TGTGCCAGCAGTGAAACAGCGGGAAAGTCGCAGCCCCAGCATTTT.

This chain connects TRBV11-2 to TRBJ2-2; weak D call: TRBD1 (6 bases). The V gene's germline CDR1 is SGHAT and CDR2 FQNNGV. The CDR3 is made up of 15 amino acids. V was shortened by 1 base and J by 3 bases, with 9 bases between the two germline ends. For the CDR3, the DNA is TGTGCCAGCAGCTTAGCTACAGGGTACACCGGGGAGCTGTTTTTT. Protein sequence: CASSLATGYTGELFF.

This clone has more than one count but fewer than ten. The genes are TRBV6-5 and TRBJ1-6; 7 bases map to TRBD1. Trimming took 6 bases from V and 4 from J; bases not matched to a gene: 3. Germline lookup yields CDR1 MNHEY and CDR2 SVGAGI. This CDR3 contains 14 residues. CDR3 nucleotide sequence: TGTGCCAGCAGCTCACAGGGGTATAATTCACCCCTCCACTTT. This sequence encodes CASSSQGYNSPLHF.

The rearrangement uses TRBV7-3 and TRBJ2-7; possible D gene TRBD2, 7 bases. In germline, CDR1 is SGHTA, CDR2 FQGTGA. V was clipped by 1 base and J by 5 bases, with 12 bases between them. The CDR3 totals 14 residues. The CDR3 DNA sequence: TGTGCCAGCAGCTTAATCGGGGGGCGCGACGAGCAGTACTTC. Protein sequence: CASSLIGGRDEQYF.

This clone has only a few counts. The rearrangement uses TRBV4-2 and TRBJ2-5, with TRBD2 identical over 9 bases. This CDR3 has 17 residues. The V gene's germline CDR1 is LGHNA and CDR2 YNFKEQ. V lost 5 bases, J lost 5 bases, and 15 bases stayed unmatched. This chain's CDR3 is CASSEGGTGGGAETQYF. The CDR3 DNA reads TGTGCCAGCAGCGAAGGGGGGACTGGCGGGGGGGCGGAGACCCAGTACTTC.

V is TRBV7-9 and J is TRBJ1-1; 8 bases map to TRBD1. The CDR3 runs to 13 residues. Germline assignment: CDR1 SEHNR and CDR2 FQNEAQ (reference sequence). Trimming at V came to 5 bases and at J to 5 bases, leaving 4 bases not matched to a gene. The CDR3 DNA sequence: TGTGCCAGCAGCCGAGACAGGGGTACTGAAGCTTTCTTT. Translation: CASSRDRGTEAFF.

The table lists this clone with a count of one. The rearrangement uses TRBV4-3 and TRBJ2-5; weak D call: TRBD1 (5 bases). V dropped 4 bases and J dropped 4 bases, with 16 bases sitting between them. The germline gives CDR1 LGHNA, CDR2 YSLEER. CDR3 length equals 15 residues. The CDR3, as DNA: TGCGCCAGCAGCCCGACTCAAGGGGCTGGAGAGACCCAGTACTTC. As protein: CASSPTQGAGETQYF.

This clone appeared once. The gene calls are TRBV2 and TRBJ2-3, with 15 bases fitting TRBD2. The V gene end was trimmed by 4 bases and the J gene end by 3 bases; junction bases not matched to a gene: 5. CDR3 size: 17 residues. CDR1 is SNHLY, CDR2 FYNNEI, per germline. The CDR3 reads CASSAGLAGGPTDTQYF. The CDR3 region has the DNA TGTGCCAGCAGTGCAGGACTAGCGGGGGGGCCTACAGATACGCAGTATTTT.